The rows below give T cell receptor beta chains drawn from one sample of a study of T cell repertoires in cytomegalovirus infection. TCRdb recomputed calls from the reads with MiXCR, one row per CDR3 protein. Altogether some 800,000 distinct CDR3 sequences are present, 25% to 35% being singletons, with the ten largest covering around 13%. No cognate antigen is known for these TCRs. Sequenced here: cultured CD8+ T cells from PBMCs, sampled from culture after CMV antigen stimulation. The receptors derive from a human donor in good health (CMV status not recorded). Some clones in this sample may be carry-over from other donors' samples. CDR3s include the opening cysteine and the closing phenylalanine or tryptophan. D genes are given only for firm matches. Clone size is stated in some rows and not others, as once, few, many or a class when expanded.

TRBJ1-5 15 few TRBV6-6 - CASTVTPYSNQPQHF TGTGCCAGCACCGTGACCCCTTATAGCAATCAGCCCCAGCATTTT
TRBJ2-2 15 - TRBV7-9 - CASSLNPMGTGELFF TGTGCCAGCAGCTTAAACCCCATGGGCACCGGGGAGCTGTTTTTT
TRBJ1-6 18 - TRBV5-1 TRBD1 CASSLPKQGNGYNSPLHF TGCGCCAGCAGCTTGCCGAAACAGGGGAATGGATATAATTCACCCCTCCACTTT
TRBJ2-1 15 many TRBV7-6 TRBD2 CASSVSGGVYNEQFF TGTGCCAGCAGCGTTAGCGGGGGGGTTTACAATGAGCAGTTCTTC
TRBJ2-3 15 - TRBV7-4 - CASRHPGGRTDTQYF TGTGCCAGCAGGCACCCCGGGGGGCGGACAGATACGCAGTATTTT
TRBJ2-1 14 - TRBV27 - CASSFWVASNEQFF TGTGCCAGCAGTTTTTGGGTAGCCTCCAATGAGCAGTTCTTC
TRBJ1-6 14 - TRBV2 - CVSSGVNVNSPLHF TGTGTCAGCAGTGGGGTTAACGTTAATTCACCCCTCCACTTT
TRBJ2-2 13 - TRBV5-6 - CASSIPWAPELFF TGTGCCAGCAGCATACCCTGGGCCCCGGAGCTGTTTTTT
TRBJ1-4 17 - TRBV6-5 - CASSYSLGHRLNEKLFF TGTGCCAGCAGTTACTCCCTTGGGCACAGGCTTAATGAAAAACTGTTTTTT
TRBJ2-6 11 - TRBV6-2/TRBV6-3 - CASSYSGVLTF TGTGCCAGCAGTTACTCTGGCGTCCTGACTTTC
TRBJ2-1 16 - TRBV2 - CASSDPQDSSYNEQFF TGTGCCAGCAGTGATCCACAGGATAGCTCCTACAATGAGCAGTTCTTC
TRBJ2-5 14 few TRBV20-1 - CSARDRIKLETQYF TGCAGTGCTAGAGATCGGATCAAGCTGGAGACCCAGTACTTC
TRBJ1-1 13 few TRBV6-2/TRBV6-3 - CASSRPPDEEAFF TGTGCCAGCAGTCGCCCCCCGGATGAGGAAGCTTTCTTT